This entry concerns a single TCR beta chain. The antigen it binds to is not known. Nothing much larger sits one base from this clone, and base qualities are not available. Participants in the prospective study were aged roughly 18 to 95 years, lived in under 30 United States geographic areas, and enrolled through a virtual design. Cohort assignment in the prospective study relied on participant-reported clinical history from a screening survey and a study questionnaire. A participant counted as exposed if, within 2 weeks of entering the study, that participant had been in contact with someone who had a PCR-confirmed or clinician-diagnosed COVID-19 case. In the prospective study, mobile phlebotomists collected whole blood, serum and a nasopharyngeal or oropharyngeal swab from each participant. Participants in the prospective study had the option to provide additional blood draws and questionnaires over a roughly 2-month period. Prospective study blood samples were shipped either frozen or at room temperature before DNA extraction.

TCRbeta CDR3 regions were amplified from genomic DNA using the immunoSEQ Assay, a bias-controlled multiplex PCR. The authors' pipeline ran thus. The number of nucleated cells in each sample was estimated by amplification of reference gene primers within the assay. To quantify the absolute abundance of each unique TCRbeta CDR3 rearrangement, sequence reads were collapsed and filtered. For each sample, productive Simpson clonality was calculated by taking the square root of Simpson's diversity index across productive rearrangements. TCRdb obtained this table from immuneACCESS and retained in-frame rearrangements with V and J assigned. These tables miss some clones; where compared with another copy, unresolved V genes account for less than half of the shortfall, and the remainder is unexplained. V, J and clone size are taken as reported in that table, and D and trimming were inferred from the DNA itself. The sample table records 200,000 to 250,000 clones; 86% of these occur just once. Approximately 4% of the sample lies in the top ten.

This record comes from a study of blood T cell repertoires in COVID-19 (TCRdb year 2020). About the study as a whole: The collaborator samples originated in the United States, Italy and Spain and spanned the acute and convalescent phases of COVID-19. The material from the prospective study consisted of cDNA or gDNA derived from T cells, B-cell-depleted T cells, or PBMCs. The dataset comprised deeply sampled blood TCRbeta repertoires from subjects exposed to, actively infected with, or recovered from COVID-19. The repertoires were released in a freely available public database intended as a resource for research on the immune response to SARS-CoV-2. Samples came from the ongoing ImmuneRACE study (first 160 participants) plus 1,254 subjects from 6 global collaborators. The sample metadata nearly always contained a de-identified subject ID, COVID-19 status, age in years and sex. HLA class I and class II types, where available, came from metadata supplied by the sample provider rather than from assay-based typing. Broader findings and caveats from the paper: How much clinical and demographic metadata was included differed by source and by participant, and the metadata was provided uncurated.

V drops 2 bases and J drops 3 bases, leaving 5 bases in between. From the germline V gene, CDR1 is SGDLS and CDR2 is YYNGEE. Taken from cysteine to phenylalanine, the CDR3 has 12 residues. Only the CDR3 DNA stays, 36 bases, in frame from base 1. Sample: PBMCs or T cells enriched from blood (not recorded which). Recombination connected TRBV9 to TRBJ1-1; the D gene is not confidently resolved. The TCR comes from a woman in her thirties who had been exposed to COVID-19. This receptor has the CDR3 CASSVPYTEAFF. The DNA reads TGTGCCAGCAGCGTCCCTTACACTGAAGCTTTCTTT.